The present TCR beta chain was sequenced within a study of T cell responses to AZD1222 COVID-19 vaccine. Whole-study findings and limits: As reported, nearly half of all spike-specific TCRs target variant regions that are unmutated. The number of AZD1222 recipients seropositive at baseline was only 6 or 7. Donors, mostly white British, included more females; clonal diversity was possibly underestimated.

Repertoires were generated with immunoSEQ multiplex PCR, while TCRdb's copy carries only in-frame clones and drops some. In the table there are around 110,000 clones, about 93% of which are singletons. Points on this clone: Its target is unknown.

Germline V CDR1 and CDR2: SGHTA, FQGTGA. V dropped 0 bases and J dropped 8 bases, with 13 bases sitting between them. The CDR3 loop spans 14 amino acids. The receptor was isolated from an adult in good health. This sample comprised peripheral blood, obtained on day 0 of AZD1222 vaccination. The chain has TRBV7-3 and TRBJ1-1; D is undetermined. CDR3 sequence reads: CASSLTGRASEAFF. In nucleotides, the CDR3 is TGTGCCAGCAGCTTAACGGGTAGGGCCTCCGAAGCTTTCTTT.